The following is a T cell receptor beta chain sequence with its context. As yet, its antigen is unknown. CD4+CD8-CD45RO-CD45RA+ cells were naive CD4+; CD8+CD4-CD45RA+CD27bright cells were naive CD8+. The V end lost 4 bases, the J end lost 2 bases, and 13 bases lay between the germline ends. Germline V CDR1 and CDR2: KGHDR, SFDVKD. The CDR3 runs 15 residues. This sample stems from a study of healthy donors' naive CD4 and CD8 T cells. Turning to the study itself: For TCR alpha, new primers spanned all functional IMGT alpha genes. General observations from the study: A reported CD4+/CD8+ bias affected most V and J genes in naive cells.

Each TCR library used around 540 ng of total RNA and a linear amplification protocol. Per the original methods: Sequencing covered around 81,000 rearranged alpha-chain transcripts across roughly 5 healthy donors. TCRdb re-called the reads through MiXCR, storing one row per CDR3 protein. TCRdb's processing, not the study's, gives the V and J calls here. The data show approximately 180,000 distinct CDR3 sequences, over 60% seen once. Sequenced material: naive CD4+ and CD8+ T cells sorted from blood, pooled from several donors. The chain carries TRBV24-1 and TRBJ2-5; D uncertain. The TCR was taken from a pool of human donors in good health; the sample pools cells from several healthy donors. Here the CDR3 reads CATSEGIGLQETQYF. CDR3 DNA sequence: TGTGCCACCAGTGAAGGAATAGGGCTGCAAGAGACCCAGTACTTC.